The clone carrying this T cell receptor beta chain has just a few counts. The antigen is not known. This entry comes from a study of shared clonotypes between healthy human individuals. Study-level results: In general, naive subsets displayed greater estimated richness than memory subsets did.

V lost 4 bases and J lost 6; bases outside the gene matches: 9. From germline, CDR1 is SGHTA and CDR2 FQGNSA. The CDR3 loop spans 15 amino acids. The assay was immunoSEQ multiplex PCR, and TCRdb's table has in-frame clones only and misses some. The sample has 650,000 to 750,000 clones, about two thirds seen once. This TCR was sampled from a woman aged 25-40 years in good health. This chain links TRBV7-2 with TRBJ2-1; TRBD2 aligns across 7 bases. Input material: memory CD4+ T cells sorted from blood. The subset: CD45RA-negative fraction. CDR3 coding DNA: TGTGCCAGCAGCTCTTGGACTAGTGAGGTCAATGAGCAGTTCTTC. It codes for CASSSWTSEVNEQFF. Variable domain in full (rest from reference TRBV7-2 and TRBJ2-1): GAGVSQSPSNKVTEKGKDVELRCDPISGHTALYWYRQSLGQGLEFLIYFQGNSAPDKSGLPSDRFSAERTGGSVSTLTIQRTQQEDSAVYLCASSSWTSEVNEQFFGPGTRLTVL.